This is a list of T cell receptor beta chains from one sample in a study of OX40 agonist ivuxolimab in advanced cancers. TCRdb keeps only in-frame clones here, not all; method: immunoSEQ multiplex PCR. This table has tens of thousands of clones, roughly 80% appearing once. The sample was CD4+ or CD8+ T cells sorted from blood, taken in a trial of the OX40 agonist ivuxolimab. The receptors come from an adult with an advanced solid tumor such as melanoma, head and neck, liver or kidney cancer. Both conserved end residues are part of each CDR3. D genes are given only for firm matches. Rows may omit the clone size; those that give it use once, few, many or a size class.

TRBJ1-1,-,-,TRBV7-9,TGTGCCAGCAGCTTCACCAGCAACACTGAAGCTTTCTTT,CASSFTSNTEAFF
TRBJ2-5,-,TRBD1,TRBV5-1,TGCGCCAGCAGCTTGACAGGGGACGAGACCCAGTACTTC,CASSLTGDETQYF
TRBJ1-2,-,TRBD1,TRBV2,TGTGCCACCGGAACAGGGGGGCTGGACACCTTC,CATGTGGLDTF
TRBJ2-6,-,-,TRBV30,TGTGCCTGGAGCCCAGGGGCTGGGGCCAACGTCCTGACTTTC,CAWSPGAGANVLTF
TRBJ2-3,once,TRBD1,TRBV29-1,TGCAGCGTTGAAGGGACAGGGCAAAGCACAGATACGCAGTATTTT,CSVEGTGQSTDTQYF
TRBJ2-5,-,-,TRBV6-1,TGTGCGGGCGGAGATTTTCAAGAGACCCAGTACTTC,CAGGDFQETQYF
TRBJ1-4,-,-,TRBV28,TGTGCCAGCAGGGAGGGGCCTGAAAAACTGTTTTTT,CASREGPEKLFF
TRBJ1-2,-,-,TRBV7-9,TGTGCCAGCAGCCCGCGGATCCATGGCTACACCTTC,CASSPRIHGYTF
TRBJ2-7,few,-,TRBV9,TGTGCCAGCAGCCCCGGAAGGGGTCCCTACGAGCAGTACTTC,CASSPGRGPYEQYF
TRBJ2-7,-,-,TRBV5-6,TGTGCCAGCAGCTTGACAGGCGTCTCCTACGAGCAGTACTTC,CASSLTGVSYEQYF
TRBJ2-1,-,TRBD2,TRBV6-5,TGTGCCAGCAGTTACAAGCGGCTAGCGGCCTACAATGAGCAGTTCTTC,CASSYKRLAAYNEQFF
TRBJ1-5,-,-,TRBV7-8,TGTGCCAGCAGCTTACCACAGGAGAGGGACAATCAGCCCCAGCATTTT,CASSLPQERDNQPQHF
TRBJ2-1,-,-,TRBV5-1,TGCGCCAGCAGCTTGGGGGCATTCACAGGGACCTACAATGAGCAGTTCTTC,CASSLGAFTGTYNEQFF
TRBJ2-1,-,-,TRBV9,TGTGCCAGCAGCGTTGACGGGATTACGGATGAGCAGTTCTTC,CASSVDGITDEQFF
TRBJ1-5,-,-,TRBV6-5,TGTGCCAGCAGTGAAAGGTCAAGCAATCAGCCCCAGCATTTT,CASSERSSNQPQHF
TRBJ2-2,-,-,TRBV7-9,TGTGCCAGCAGCTTACCAATTACCGGGGAGCTGTTTTTT,CASSLPITGELFF
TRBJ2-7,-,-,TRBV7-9,TGTGCCAGCAGAAGAATGGGGAGCTCCTACGAGCAGTACTTC,CASRRMGSSYEQYF
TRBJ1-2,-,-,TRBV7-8,TGTGCCAGCAGCTTAGAGTGGGCCGACAGCAACTATGGCTACACCTTC,CASSLEWADSNYGYTF
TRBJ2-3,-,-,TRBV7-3,TGTGCCAGCAGCCCCCAGAAGGGCACAGATACGCAGTATTTT,CASSPQKGTDTQYF
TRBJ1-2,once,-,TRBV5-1,TGCGCCAGCAGCTTGGGGGGAACTAACTATGGCTACACCTTC,CASSLGGTNYGYTF
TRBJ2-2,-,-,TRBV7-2,TGTGCCAGCAGCTTAGTGGGACATGGGGGCGGGGAGCTGTTTTTT,CASSLVGHGGGELFF
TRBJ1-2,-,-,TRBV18,TGTGCCAGCTCACAAGCGACAGGAAACTATGGCTACACCTTC,CASSQATGNYGYTF
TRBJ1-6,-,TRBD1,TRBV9,TGTGCCAGCAGCGGGGACAGAGATTCACCCCTCCACTTT,CASSGDRDSPLHF
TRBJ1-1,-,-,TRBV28,TGTGCCAGCTCGGGGCGACGGGTTACTGAAGCTTTCTTT,CASSGRRVTEAFF
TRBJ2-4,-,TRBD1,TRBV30,TGTGCCTGGAGTGTAGGGGGGGACAGGGGAACCAAAAACATTCAGTACTTC,CAWSVGGDRGTKNIQYF
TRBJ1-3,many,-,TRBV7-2,TGTGCCAGCAGCTTTTCAGCTTTCTCTGGAAACACCATATATTTT,CASSFSAFSGNTIYF
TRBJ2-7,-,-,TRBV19,TGTGCCAGTAGTATGACTCATCCCTACGAGCAGTACTTC,CASSMTHPYEQYF
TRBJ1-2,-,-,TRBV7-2,TGTGCCAGCAGCCCTGGGACGAAAGGCTACACCTTC,CASSPGTKGYTF
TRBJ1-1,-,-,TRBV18,TGTGCCAGCTCACCAGCGGGGAACACTGAAGCTTTCTTT,CASSPAGNTEAFF
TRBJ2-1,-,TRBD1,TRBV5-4,TGTGCCAGCAGTCCAACCGGGACAGGGGATGGTGAGCAGTTCTTC,CASSPTGTGDGEQFF
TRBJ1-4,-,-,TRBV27,TGTGCCAGCAGTTTATGGTCTTTGCAGGGGAATGAAAAACTGTTTTTT,CASSLWSLQGNEKLFF
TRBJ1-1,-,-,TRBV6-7,TGTGCCAGCAGTTACATGGGGGTAGCTTTCTTT,CASSYMGVAFF
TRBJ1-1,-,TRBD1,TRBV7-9,TGTGCCAGCAGCTTAAGTTTGACAGGGGACACTGAAGCTTTCTTT,CASSLSLTGDTEAFF
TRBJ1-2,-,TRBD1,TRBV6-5,TGTGCCAGCAGTTACCTCAGGACAGGGGGCGGCTATGGCTACACCTTC,CASSYLRTGGGYGYTF
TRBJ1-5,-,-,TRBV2,TGTGCCAGCAGCAAGGCTAGGGGCAATCAGCCCCAGCATTTT,CASSKARGNQPQHF
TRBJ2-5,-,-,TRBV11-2,TGTGCCAGCAGCTTACTCCAGATACAAGAGACCCAGTACTTC,CASSLLQIQETQYF
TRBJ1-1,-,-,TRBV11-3,TGTGCCAGCAGCATCGGGGGGGGCAGGGAGAACACTGAAGCTTTCTTT,CASSIGGGRENTEAFF